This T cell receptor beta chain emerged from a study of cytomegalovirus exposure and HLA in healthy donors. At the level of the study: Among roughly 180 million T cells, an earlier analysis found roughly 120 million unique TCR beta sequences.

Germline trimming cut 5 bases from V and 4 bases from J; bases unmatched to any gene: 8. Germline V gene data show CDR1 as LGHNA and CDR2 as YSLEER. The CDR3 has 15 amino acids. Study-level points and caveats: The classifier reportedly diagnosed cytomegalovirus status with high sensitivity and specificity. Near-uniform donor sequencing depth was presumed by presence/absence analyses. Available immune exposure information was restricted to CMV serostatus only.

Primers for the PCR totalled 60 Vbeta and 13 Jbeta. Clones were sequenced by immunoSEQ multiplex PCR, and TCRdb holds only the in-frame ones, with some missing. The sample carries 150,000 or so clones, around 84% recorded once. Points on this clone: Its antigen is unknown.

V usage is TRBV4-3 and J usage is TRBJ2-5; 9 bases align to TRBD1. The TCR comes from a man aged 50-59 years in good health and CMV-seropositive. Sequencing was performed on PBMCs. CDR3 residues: CASSSPGTGRETQYF. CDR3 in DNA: TGCGCCAGCAGCTCCCCGGGGACAGGGAGAGAGACCCAGTACTTC.